The TCR beta chain described here comes from a study of blood T cell repertoires in COVID-19. Study as a whole: Collection of acute and convalescent COVID-19 samples took place in the United States, Italy and Spain.

The assay was immunoSEQ multiplex PCR, and TCRdb's table has in-frame clones only and misses some. The sample contains more than 60,000 clones, 86% of which appear only once. Per germline, CDR1 LNHDA and CDR2 SQIVND (reference sequence). The CDR3 loop spans 15 amino acids. The V and J ends lost 5 bases and 4 bases respectively, with 15 bases between them. The chain carries TRBV19 and TRBJ1-5; D is uncertain. Sequenced: peripheral blood. The sequence derives from an elderly man with COVID-19, enrolled during active disease. The CDR3 sequence is CASSPRGAGNQPQHF. In DNA, the CDR3 is TGTGCCAGTAGTCCCCGAGGAGCTGGGAATCAGCCCCAGCATTTT.